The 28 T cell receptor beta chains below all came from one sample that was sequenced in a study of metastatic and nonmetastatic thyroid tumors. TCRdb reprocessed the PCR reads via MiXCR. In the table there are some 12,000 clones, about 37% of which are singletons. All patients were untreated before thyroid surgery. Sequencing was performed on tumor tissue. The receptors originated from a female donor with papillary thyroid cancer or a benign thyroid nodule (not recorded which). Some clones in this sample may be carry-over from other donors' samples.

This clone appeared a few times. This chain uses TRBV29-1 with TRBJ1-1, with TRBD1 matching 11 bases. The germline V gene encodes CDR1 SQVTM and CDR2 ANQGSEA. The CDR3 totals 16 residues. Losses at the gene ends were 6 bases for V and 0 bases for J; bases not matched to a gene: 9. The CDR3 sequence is CSVTRDRGRVNTEAFF. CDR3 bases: TGCAGCGTCACCCGGGACAGGGGGAGGGTGAACACTGAAGCTTTCTTT.

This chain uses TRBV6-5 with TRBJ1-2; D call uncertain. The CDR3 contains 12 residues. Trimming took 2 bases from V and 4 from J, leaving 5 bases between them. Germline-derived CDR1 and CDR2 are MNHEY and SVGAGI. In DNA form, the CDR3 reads TGTGCCAGCAGTTACGGAGGCTATGGCTACACCTTC. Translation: CASSYGGYGYTF.

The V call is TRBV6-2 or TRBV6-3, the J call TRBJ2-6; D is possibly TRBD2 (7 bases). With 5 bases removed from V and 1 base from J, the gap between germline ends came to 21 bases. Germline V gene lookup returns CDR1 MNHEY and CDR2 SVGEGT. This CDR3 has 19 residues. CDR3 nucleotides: TGTGCCAGCAGTCTTCCGGGGGGACAACCCCGGTCTGGGGCCAACGTCCTGACTTTC. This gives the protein CASSLPGGQPRSGANVLTF.

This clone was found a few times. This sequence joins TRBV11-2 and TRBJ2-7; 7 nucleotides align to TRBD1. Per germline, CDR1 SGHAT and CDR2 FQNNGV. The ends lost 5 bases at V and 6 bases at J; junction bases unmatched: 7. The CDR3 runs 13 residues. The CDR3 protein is CASSPGTVIEQYF. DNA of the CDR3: TGTGCCAGCAGCCCTGGGACAGTAATCGAGCAGTACTTC.

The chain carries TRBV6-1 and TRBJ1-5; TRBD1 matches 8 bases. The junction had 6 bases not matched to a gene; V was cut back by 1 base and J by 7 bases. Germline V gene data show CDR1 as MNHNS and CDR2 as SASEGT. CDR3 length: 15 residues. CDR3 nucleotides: TGTGCCAGCAGTGAAGTAGGGACAGGCGGACAGCCCCAGCATTTT. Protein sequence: CASSEVGTGGQPQHF.

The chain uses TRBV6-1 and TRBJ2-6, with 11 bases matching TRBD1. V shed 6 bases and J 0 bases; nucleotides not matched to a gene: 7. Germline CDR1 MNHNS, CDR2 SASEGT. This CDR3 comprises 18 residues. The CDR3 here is CASRDRGRPSSGANVLTF. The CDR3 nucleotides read TGTGCCAGCAGGGACAGGGGGCGGCCTTCCTCTGGGGCCAACGTCCTGACTTTC.

The CDR3 region is CASSQGLGGGTDTQYF. The CDR3 region has the DNA TGCGCCAGCAGCCAAGGCCTTGGGGGGGGCACAGATACGCAGTATTTT. The chain couples TRBV4-1 to TRBJ2-3, with TRBD2 matching 7 bases. From germline, CDR1 is MGHRA and CDR2 YSYEKL. Germline trimming cut 1 base from V and 1 base from J; bases unmatched to any gene: 5. The CDR3 is made up of 16 amino acids.

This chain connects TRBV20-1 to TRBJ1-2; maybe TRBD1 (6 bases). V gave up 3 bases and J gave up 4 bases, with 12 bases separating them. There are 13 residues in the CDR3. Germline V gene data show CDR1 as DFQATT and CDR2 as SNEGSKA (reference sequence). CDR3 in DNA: TGCAGTGCTAGTCACGGACAGATCTATGGCTACACCTTC. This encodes CSASHGQIYGYTF.

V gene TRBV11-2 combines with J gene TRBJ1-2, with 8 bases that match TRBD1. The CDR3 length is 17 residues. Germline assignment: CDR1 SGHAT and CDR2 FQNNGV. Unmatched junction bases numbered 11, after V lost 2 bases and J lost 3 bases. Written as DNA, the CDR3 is TGTGCCAGCAGCTTATGGGTTCTCGGACAGGGTGACTATGGCTACACCTTC. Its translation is CASSLWVLGQGDYGYTF.

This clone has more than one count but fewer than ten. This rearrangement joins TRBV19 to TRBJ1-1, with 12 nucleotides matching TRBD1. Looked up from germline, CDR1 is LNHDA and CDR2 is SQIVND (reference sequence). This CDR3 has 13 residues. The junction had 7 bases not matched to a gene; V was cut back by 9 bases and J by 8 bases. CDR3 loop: CASKRDRGREAFF. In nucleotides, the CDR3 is TGTGCCAGCAAGCGGGACAGGGGGCGGGAAGCTTTCTTT.

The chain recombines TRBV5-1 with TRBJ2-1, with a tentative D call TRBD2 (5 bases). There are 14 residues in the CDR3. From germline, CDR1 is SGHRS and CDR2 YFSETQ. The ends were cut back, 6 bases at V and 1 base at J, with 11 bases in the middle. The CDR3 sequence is CASMAGGSYNEQFF. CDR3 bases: TGCGCCAGCATGGCGGGCGGATCCTACAATGAGCAGTTCTTC.

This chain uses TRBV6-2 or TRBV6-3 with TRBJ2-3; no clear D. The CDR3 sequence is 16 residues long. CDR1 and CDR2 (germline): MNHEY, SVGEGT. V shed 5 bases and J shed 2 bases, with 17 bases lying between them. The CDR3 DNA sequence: TGTGCCAGCAGTCCCTGGACGGCGGAGACCACAGATACGCAGTATTTT. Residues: CASSPWTAETTDTQYF.

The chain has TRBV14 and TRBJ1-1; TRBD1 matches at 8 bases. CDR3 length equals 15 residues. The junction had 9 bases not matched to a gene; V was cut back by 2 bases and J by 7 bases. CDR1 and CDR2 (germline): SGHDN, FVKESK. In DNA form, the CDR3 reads TGTGCCAGCAGCCAATCAACCCCCGGACAGGGTGAAGCTTTCTTT. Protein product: CASSQSTPGQGEAFF.

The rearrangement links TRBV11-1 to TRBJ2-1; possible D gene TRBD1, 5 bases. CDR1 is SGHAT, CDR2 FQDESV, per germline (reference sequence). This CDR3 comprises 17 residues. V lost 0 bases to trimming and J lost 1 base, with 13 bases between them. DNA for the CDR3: TGTGCCAGCAGCTTAGCTCCCCAAGGGGTATCCTACAATGAGCAGTTCTTC. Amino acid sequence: CASSLAPQGVSYNEQFF.

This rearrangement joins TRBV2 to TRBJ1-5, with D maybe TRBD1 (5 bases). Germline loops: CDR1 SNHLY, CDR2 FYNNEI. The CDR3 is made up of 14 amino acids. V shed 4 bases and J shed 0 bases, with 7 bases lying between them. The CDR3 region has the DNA TGTGCCAGCAGTGGGGGGTATAGCAATCAGCCCCAGCATTTT. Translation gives CASSGGYSNQPQHF.

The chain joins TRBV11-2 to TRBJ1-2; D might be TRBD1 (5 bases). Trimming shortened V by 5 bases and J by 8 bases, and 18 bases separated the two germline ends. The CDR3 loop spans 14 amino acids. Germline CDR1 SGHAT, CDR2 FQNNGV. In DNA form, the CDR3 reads TGTGCCAGCAGCCTCTACGGGGGTAACCGGGGCTACACCTTC. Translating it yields CASSLYGGNRGYTF.

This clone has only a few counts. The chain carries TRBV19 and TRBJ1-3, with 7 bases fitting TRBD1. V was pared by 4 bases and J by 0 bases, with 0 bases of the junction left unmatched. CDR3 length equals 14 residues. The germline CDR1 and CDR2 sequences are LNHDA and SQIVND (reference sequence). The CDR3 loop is CASSTGGSGNTIYF. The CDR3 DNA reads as TGTGCCAGTAGTACAGGGGGCTCTGGAAACACCATATATTTT. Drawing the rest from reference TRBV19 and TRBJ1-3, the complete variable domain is DGGITQSPKYLFRKEGQNVTLSCEQNLNHDAMYWYRQDPGQGLRLIYYSQIVNDFQKGDIAEGYSVSREKKESFPLTVTSAQKNPTAFYLCASSTGGSGNTIYFGEGSWLTVV.

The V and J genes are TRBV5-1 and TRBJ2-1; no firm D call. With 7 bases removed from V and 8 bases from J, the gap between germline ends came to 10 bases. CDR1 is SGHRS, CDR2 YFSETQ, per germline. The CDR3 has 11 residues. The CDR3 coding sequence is TGCGCCAGCTCGCAGGTGGATGAGCAGTTCTTC. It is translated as CASSQVDEQFF.

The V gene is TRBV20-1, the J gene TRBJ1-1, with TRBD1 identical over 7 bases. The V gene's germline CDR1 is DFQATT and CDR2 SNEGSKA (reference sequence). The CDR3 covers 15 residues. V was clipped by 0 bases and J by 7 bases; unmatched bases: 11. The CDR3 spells CSARDVTDRDLEAFF. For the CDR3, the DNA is TGCAGTGCTAGAGATGTAACCGACAGGGATCTTGAAGCTTTCTTT.

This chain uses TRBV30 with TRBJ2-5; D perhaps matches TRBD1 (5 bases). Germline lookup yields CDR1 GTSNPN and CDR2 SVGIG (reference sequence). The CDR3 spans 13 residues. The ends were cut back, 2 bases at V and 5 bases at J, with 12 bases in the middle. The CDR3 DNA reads TGTGCCTGGAGTCCACCAGGGATGGAGACCCAGTACTTC. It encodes CAWSPPGMETQYF.

CDR3 protein: CASMGREGREQFF. The CDR3 DNA sequence: TGCGCCAGCATGGGCAGGGAGGGGCGAGAGCAGTTCTTC. This chain uses TRBV5-1 with TRBJ2-1, with 7 bases lining up with TRBD2. This CDR3 is 13 amino acids long. The germline V gene has CDR1 SGHRS and CDR2 YFSETQ. Germline trimming cut 6 bases from V and 10 bases from J; bases unmatched to any gene: 10.

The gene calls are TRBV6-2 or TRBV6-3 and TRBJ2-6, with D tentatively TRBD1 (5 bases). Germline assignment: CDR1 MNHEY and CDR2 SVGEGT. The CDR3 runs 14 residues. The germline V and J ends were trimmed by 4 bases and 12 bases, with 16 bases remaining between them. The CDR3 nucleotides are TGTGCCAGCAGTTGGTCAGGGATTCCTTCCGTCCTGACTTTC. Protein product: CASSWSGIPSVLTF.

CDR3 DNA sequence: TGCGCCAGCAGCTACGGACTTTACACAGATACGCAGTATTTT. Amino acid sequence: CASSYGLYTDTQYF. The chain employs TRBV5-1 and TRBJ2-3, with D perhaps matching TRBD2 (5 bases). V lost 3 bases to trimming and J lost 2 bases, with 10 bases between them. The CDR3 is made up of 14 amino acids. CDR1 and CDR2 (germline): SGHRS, YFSETQ.

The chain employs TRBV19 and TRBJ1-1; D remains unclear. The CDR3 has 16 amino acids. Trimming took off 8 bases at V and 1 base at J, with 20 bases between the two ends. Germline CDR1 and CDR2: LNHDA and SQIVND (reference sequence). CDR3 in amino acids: CASLKFTGAGNTEAFF. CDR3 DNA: TGTGCCAGTCTAAAGTTCACGGGCGCAGGGAACACTGAAGCTTTCTTT.

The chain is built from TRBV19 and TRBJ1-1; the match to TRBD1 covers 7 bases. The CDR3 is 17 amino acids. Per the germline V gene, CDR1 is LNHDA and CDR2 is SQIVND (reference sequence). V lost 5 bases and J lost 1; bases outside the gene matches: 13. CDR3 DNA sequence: TGTGCCAGTAGTCCCATACCGGGACAGAGCCCGAACACTGAAGCTTTCTTT. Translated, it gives CASSPIPGQSPNTEAFF. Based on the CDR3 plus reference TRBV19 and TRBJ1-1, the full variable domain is DGGITQSPKYLFRKEGQNVTLSCEQNLNHDAMYWYRQDPGQGLRLIYYSQIVNDFQKGDIAEGYSVSREKKESFPLTVTSAQKNPTAFYLCASSPIPGQSPNTEAFFGQGTRLTVV.

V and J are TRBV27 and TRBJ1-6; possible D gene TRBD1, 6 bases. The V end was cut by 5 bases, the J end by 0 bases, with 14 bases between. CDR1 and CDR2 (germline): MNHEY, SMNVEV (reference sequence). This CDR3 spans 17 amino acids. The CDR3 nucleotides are TGTGCCAGCAGTATAAAACAGGGCGGCTCCTATAATTCACCCCTCCACTTT. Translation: CASSIKQGGSYNSPLHF.

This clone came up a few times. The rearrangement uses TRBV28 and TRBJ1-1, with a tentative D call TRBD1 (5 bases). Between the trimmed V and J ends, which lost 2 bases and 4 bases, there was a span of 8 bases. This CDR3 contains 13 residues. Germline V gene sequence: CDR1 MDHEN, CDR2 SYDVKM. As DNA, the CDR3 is TGTGCCAGCAGTTTAGGGAGGGGCACTGAAGCTTTCTTT. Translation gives CASSLGRGTEAFF.

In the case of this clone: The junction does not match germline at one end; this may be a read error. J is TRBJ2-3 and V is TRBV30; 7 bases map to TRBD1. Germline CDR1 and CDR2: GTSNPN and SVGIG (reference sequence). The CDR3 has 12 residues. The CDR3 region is CAWSGRTGTQYF. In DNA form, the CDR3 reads TGTGCCTGGAGTGGCAGGACAGGTACGCAGTATTTT.